This T cell receptor (beta chain) is from a study of cytomegalovirus exposure and HLA in healthy donors. General study points: Sequencing likely generated an artifact that appeared as a cluster of highly shared sequence variants. Previous analysis showed most TCR beta V segments were productive about 87% or about 30% of the time.

The PCR employed 60 Vbeta primers together with 13 Jbeta primers. Profiling relied on immunoSEQ multiplex PCR, and the TCRdb table lists in-frame clones only, not all of them. The data contain about 160,000 clones, approximately 88% of them singletons. This CDR3 is built from 15 residues. Trimming removed 2 bases at V and 2 bases at J, with 15 bases between. The germline CDR1 and CDR2 sequences are GTSNPN and SVGIG (reference sequence). This clone has just a few counts. The antigen remains unidentified. Sequenced material: PBMCs. The chain links TRBV30 to TRBJ1-1; maybe TRBD1 (6 bases). This TCR was recovered from a boy younger than 10 in good health and CMV-seronegative. This chain's CDR3 is CAWSRLDSGNTEAFF. Here the CDR3 DNA reads TGTGCCTGGAGTCGACTGGACAGTGGAAACACTGAAGCTTTCTTT.